This T cell receptor beta chain was obtained from a study of cytomegalovirus exposure and HLA in healthy donors (dated by TCRdb to about 2017). Study-wide context: An earlier analysis of some 620 of the donors reported 250 to 350 Gb of sequence data and about 120 million unique TCR beta sequences obtained from approximately 180 million T cells. About 300 gigabases of sequencing data and approximately 85 million unique TCR sequences were included in an early release covering 550 to 800 HLA-typed donors. Among the roughly 390 genotyped donors, approximately 81% belonged to the genetic ancestry cluster associated with self-reported Caucasian donors. The study aimed to test whether cataloging public T cell receptors could reveal signatures of past pathogen exposure. The study used immunosequencing to profile the T cell repertoires of approximately 630 subjects and linked those repertoires to cytomegalovirus serostatus. In addition to the first cohort of about 650 subjects, a separate validation cohort of 120 different subjects was used. The study combined high-throughput TCR immunosequencing, statistical association of individual TCRs with disease status, and machine learning to predict cytomegalovirus infection status. A later analysis re-analyzed previously published TCR beta repertoires from roughly 630 donors and added high-resolution HLA genotyping to study TCR occurrence patterns. Rather than drawing on any new phenotypic data, the later analysis identified candidate immune exposures from TCR beta sequences and the way those sequences occurred across donors. To decide whether each TCR beta V gene segment behaved as functional or pseudogenic, an earlier analysis of some 540 of the donors relied on high-throughput TCR beta sequencing. Alongside the repertoire data, information on donor age, sex, ethnicity and CMV serostatus was compiled. In a later genetic analysis, genome-wide SNP genotypes for about three fifths of the roughly 670 donors were used, and that subset was treated as a discovery cohort. Every repertoire in the discovery cohort had been generated on one and the same sequencing platform. HLA typing covered class I and class II loci at four-digit resolution. The number of typed donors differed by locus: roughly 620-630 for A, B, C, DRB1 and DQB1; about 520 for DQA1; approximately 600 for DPA1; and 400 to 480 for DPB1. Because of strong linkage in the cohort, 4 to 6 DR-DQ haplotypes were treated as single units for association and clustering. Among 398 genotyped donors of the cohort, an average of approximately 230,000 unique TCR beta nucleotide sequences were sequenced per donor, roughly 20% of them non-productive.

The full study reports these points: A further reported finding was that TCR beta sequences accurately predicted the HLA-A and HLA-B alleles for most subjects in the first cohort. In vitro tests confirmed that three of the cytomegalovirus-associated TCR beta chains recognize cytomegalovirus antigens. Several of the top co-occurrence clusters appeared to be linked to parvovirus B19, influenza, CMV and Epstein-Barr virus, according to a later analysis. The cohort was sequenced for TCR beta chains only, and without alpha or paired-chain data the features that could be detected were limited. In an earlier analysis of some 540 of the donors, most TCR beta V segments appeared in productive rearrangements about 87% or about 30% of the time, broadly matching IMGT annotations. An association between a missense DCLRE1C variant and V-gene and J-gene trimming of TCR beta chains was found in a later genetic analysis and replicated in an independent cohort. In a later genetic analysis, fewer N-insertions in productive TCRs were reported among donors in an Asian-associated ancestry cluster than the roughly 700-donor mean. It was suggested by the authors that the approach could potentially be generalized to other disease states and immunological phenotypes. Specific HLA alleles were associated with over 15,000 TCR beta sequences at a false discovery rate of 0.05 in a later analysis. The sequencing pipeline was judged likely to have produced a cluster of highly shared sequence variants as a technical artifact. The classifier was reported to diagnose cytomegalovirus status with high specificity and sensitivity in both the original cohort and the validation cohort. CMV serostatus was the only immune exposure information available for the cohort. The earlier analysis of approximately 540 of the donors excluded approximately 15 rarely observed V segments, including chromosome 9 orphons, because counts were too low. In a later analysis, most CMV-associated TCR beta chains were found to appear HLA-restricted, with HLA associations seemingly driven largely by CMV exposure. Compared with equally common non-associated chains, HLA-associated TCR beta chains in a later analysis were more clonally expanded and had lower generation probabilities. When HLA alleles, especially DR and DQ, strongly co-occurred, attributing TCR associations to individual alleles was difficult. The study listed 150 to 200 TCR beta chains as associated with cytomegalovirus. Some IMGT-functional V segments, including TRBV6-2 and TRBV6-3, could not be distinguished by the 87-base-pair reads and were therefore excluded. Roughly uniform sequencing depth across donors was assumed in presence/absence analyses, although this assumption may not hold. Most TCR sequences were observed very rarely across donors, whereas some public TCRs were present in many individuals. Correlated functional status among segregating V segments might reflect linkage disequilibrium, but an unknown experimental factor could not be ruled out. Because HLA typing was unavailable for some donors at each locus, only the typed subset was used in association tests. A later analysis found that TCR association rates varied across HLA loci, with DRB1 alleles showing the most associated TCRs and HLA-C alleles the fewest.

The cohort consisted of 600 to 750 healthy bone marrow donors. At the time of sampling, all cohort members were nominally healthy, though unrecorded immune exposures were likely present. The donor tested CMV seronegative, placing the donor among the 350 to 400 seronegative members of the cohort. Every donor gave a peripheral blood sample, and the peripheral blood mononuclear cells from that sample were used for TCR beta sequencing. The Qiagen DNeasy Blood Extraction Kit was used to extract genomic DNA from the blood cell samples. On this clone itself: The antigen this receptor binds is unknown. Base qualities are not at hand, and no much larger clone is one base apart.

Receptors were amplified or captured by the immunoSEQ multiplex PCR assay. For the multiplex PCR, a mixture combining 60 forward primers for TCR Vbeta segments and 13 reverse primers for TCR Jbeta segments was used. A multiplex PCR assay on genomic DNA amplified the CDR3 region of rearranged TCR beta genes. On the Illumina HiSeq System, the amplified TCR beta libraries were sequenced as 87-base-pair reads. In the paper's pipeline: In a later analysis, approximately 74 million unique TCR beta chains were counted across the approximately 670 repertoires, and roughly 10 million of these chains were shared by at least two donors. Raw reads were error-corrected and collapsed into unique sequences with a nearest-neighbor algorithm that merged closely related sequences to remove PCR and sequencing errors. V, D and J gene segments were assigned by aligning CDR3 sequences to IMGT reference sequences. For a sequence to be retained, a match of at least six nucleotides to both a V gene segment and a J gene segment was required. A rearrangement was called productive if the CDR3 had no stop codons and remained in frame with V and J, and every other rearrangement was called non-productive. Following IMGT convention, CDR3 was defined as the stretch from the second conserved V-encoded cysteine to the conserved J-encoded phenylalanine. The earlier analysis of about 640 of the donors excluded any sequence lacking an unambiguous match to a single V gene segment. An earlier analysis of a few hundred of the donors classified V segments as functional when productive rearrangements were above 56.7% and as segregating when the standard deviation between donors was above 5%. A statistical classification framework was developed to diagnose cytomegalovirus status using the catalog of TCR beta chain sequences. V and J gene assignment, in a later analysis, came from comparing TCR nucleotide sequences with IMGT/GENE-DB human TR gene sequences. In a later analysis, CDR3 sequences and most-parsimonious VDJ recombination scenarios were assigned using the TCRdist pipeline. In a later analysis, every TCR beta chain was defined by the combination of its CDR3 amino acid sequence and its V-gene family, and reads without a unique V-gene family were dropped. As a way to deal with suspected cross-contamination and a sequencing artifact, a later analysis dropped 450 to 600 nucleotide sequences that were highly shared and had low generation probability. In a later analysis, a clonal expansion index was calculated for each public chain from normalized within-repertoire ranks of inferred template counts. A later analysis computed generation probabilities with a VDJ recombination model fitted to out-of-frame rearrangements, and checked the results against IGoR. In a later analysis, hypergeometric tests were used to score TCR-TCR, TCR-HLA and TCR-CMV co-occurrence, with a repertoire-size bias correction applied to TCR pairs. In a later analysis, false discovery rates were estimated by permuting HLA or CMV assignments 20 times. In a later analysis, co-occurring TCRs were grouped using DBSCAN, and TCRdist sequence similarity was added for clustering within HLA-allele-positive subsets. Repertoires with fewer than 30,000 or more than 120,000 public chains, plus five repertoires with anomalous nucleotide sharing, were excluded from co-occurrence clustering. Drawn from immuneACCESS, this table holds only the in-frame rearrangements with V and J called that TCRdb kept. Clones are partly lost; checked studies trace under half to an unresolved V gene and leave the rest unexplained. The DNA gave D and trimming, while V, J and clone size come from that table. The sample table shows 100,000 to 150,000 clones, and 80% are seen once. The ten largest clones represent 5.3% of the sample.

The V end loses 6 bases and the J end loses 1 base, and a stretch of 6 bases separates them. Looking up the germline V gene yields CDR1 MNHEY and CDR2 SVGAGI. From the cysteine up to the phenylalanine, the CDR3 has a length of 12 residues. The retained sequence is limited to the CDR3, 36 bases, with the frame set at the first base. This receptor was taken from a man under 40 in good health and CMV-seronegative. The sequenced sample was PBMCs. The chain couples TRBV6-5 to TRBJ1-1; the D gene lacks a confident call. The CDR3 corresponds to CASRAGNTEAFF. The DNA sequence is given as TGTGCCAGCAGGGCAGGGAACACTGAAGCTTTCTTT.